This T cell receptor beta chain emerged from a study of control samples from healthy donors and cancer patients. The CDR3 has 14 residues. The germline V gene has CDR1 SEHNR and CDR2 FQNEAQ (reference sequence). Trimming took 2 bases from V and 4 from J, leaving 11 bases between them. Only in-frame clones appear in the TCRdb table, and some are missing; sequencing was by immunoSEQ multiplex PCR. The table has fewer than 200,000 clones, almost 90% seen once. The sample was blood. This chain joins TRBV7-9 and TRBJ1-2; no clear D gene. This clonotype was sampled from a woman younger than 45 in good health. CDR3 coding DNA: TGTGCCAGCAGCTTACAGGAGGGAGGCTATGGCTACACCTTC. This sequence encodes CASSLQEGGYGYTF. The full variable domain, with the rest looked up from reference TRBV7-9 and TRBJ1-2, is DTGVSQNPRHKITKRGQNVTFRCDPISEHNRLYWYRQTLGQGPEFLTYFQNEAQLEKSRLLSDRFSAERPKGSFSTLEIQRTEQGDSAMYLCASSLQEGGYGYTFGSGTRLTVV.